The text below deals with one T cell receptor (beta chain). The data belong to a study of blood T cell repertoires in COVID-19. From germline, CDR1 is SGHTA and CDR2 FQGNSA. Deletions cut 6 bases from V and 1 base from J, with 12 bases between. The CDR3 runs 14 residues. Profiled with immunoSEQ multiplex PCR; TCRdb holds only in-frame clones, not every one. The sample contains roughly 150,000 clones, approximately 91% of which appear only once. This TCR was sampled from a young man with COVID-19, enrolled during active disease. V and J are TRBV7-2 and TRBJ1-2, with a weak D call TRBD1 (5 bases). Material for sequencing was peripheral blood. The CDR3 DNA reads TGTGCCAGCAGAGTAGGGGACTTTAACTATGGCTACACCTTC. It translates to CASRVGDFNYGYTF.